This entry features one T cell receptor (beta chain) sequence. The antigen is unknown. Profiling relied on immunoSEQ multiplex PCR, and the TCRdb table lists in-frame clones only, not all of them. The sample has tens of thousands of clones, 60% to 75% seen once. This sample stems from a study of T cell clones after liver transplantation. The overall study: Blood was drawn pre-transplant, before withdrawal, and after full or failed withdrawal.

Whole-study findings and limits: Conclusions were preliminary, with small, heterogeneous patient groups.

This CDR3 region has 16 residues. Between the trimmed V and J ends, which lost 4 bases and 1 base, there was a span of 15 bases. CDR1 is SGHDN, CDR2 FVKESK, per germline. The chain recombines TRBV14 with TRBJ2-3; D is unresolved. Here the sequenced sample was CD4+ T cells from blood, taken at the 22-month timepoint. The TCR originated in a human patient who received a liver transplant. The graft donor may have contributed some T cells. DNA of the CDR3: TGTGCCAGCAGCCCCAAAAAGGGAATCGGCACAGATACGCAGTATTTT. It is translated as CASSPKKGIGTDTQYF. Using reference TRBV14 and TRBJ2-3 for the parts outside the CDR3, the full variable domain is EAGVTQFPSHSVIEKGQTVTLRCDPISGHDNLYWYRRVMGKEIKFLLHFVKESKQDESGMPNNRFLAERTGGTYSTLKVQPAELEDSGVYFCASSPKKGIGTDTQYFGPGTRLTVL.